This TCR beta chain was documented in a study of T-cell reconstitution after alpha-beta-depleted transplantation in children. This clonotype was recorded at least ten times. The germline V and J ends were trimmed by 5 bases and 0 bases, with 8 bases remaining between them. The CDR3 extends over 14 amino acids. CDR1 and CDR2 from the germline V gene are SGHTA and FQGNSA. For TCRbeta, the library was prepared with unique molecular identifiers. TCRdb itself ran the PCR reads through MiXCR, one entry per CDR3 protein. The sample lists just over 70,000 distinct CDR3 sequences, 6% to 8% occurring once. The J gene is TRBJ1-3, the V gene TRBV7-2, with D tentatively TRBD1 (5 bases). The input for sequencing was PBMCs from the stem cell graft donor, taken from the stem cell graft. This receptor was identified in a human donor who donated a stem cell graft to a child with acute lymphoblastic leukemia. The CDR3 spells CASSRGGSGNTIYF. The CDR3 nucleotides are TGTGCCAGCAGCCGTGGGGGCTCTGGAAACACCATATATTTT.